The 10 T cell receptor beta chains below come from one sample, sequenced in a study of T cells in localized non-small cell lung cancer. Data came from immunoSEQ multiplex PCR; TCRdb stores just in-frame clones and leaves some out. The table records 1,500 or so clones, approximately 18% of them present only once. The source material was lung tumor tissue, sampled before any cancer treatment. Receptors were obtained from a male donor aged 60 or over with stage I lung adenocarcinoma.

This clone ranks as large. The chain uses TRBV6-8 and TRBJ1-2, with D uncertain. V lost 7 bases to trimming and J lost 0 bases, with 15 bases between them. Germline values: CDR1 MNHGY, CDR2 SAAAGT. There are 15 residues in the CDR3. The CDR3 bases are TGTGCCAGCATCCCCGGAGGAGGGACTAACTATGGCTACACCTTC. Protein product: CASIPGGGTNYGYTF.

This sequence joins TRBV18 and TRBJ2-2; the match to TRBD2 covers 7 bases. In germline, CDR1 is KGHSH, CDR2 LQKENI. With 4 bases clipped from V and 3 bases from J, the junction kept 14 bases outside the gene matches. This CDR3 is 18 amino acids long. Written as DNA, the CDR3 is TGTGCCAGCTCACTTTCCCTTGGCGGCGGGAGAGACACCGGGGAGCTGTTTTTT. Translated: CASSLSLGGGRDTGELFF.

V gene TRBV11-3 combines with J gene TRBJ2-1, with 8 bases matching TRBD2. The CDR3 spans 17 residues. The V and J ends lost 5 bases and 9 bases, in that order; junction bases with no gene match: 18. Germline CDR1 and CDR2: SGHNT and YENEEA. The DNA of the CDR3 is TGTGCCAGCAGCCCCAGTCGGGCCAGCGGGAGTTTAGGTGAGCAGTTCTTC. Protein product: CASSPSRASGSLGEQFF.

This chain joins TRBV18 and TRBJ1-2; TRBD1 is a possible D gene (6 bases). This CDR3 has 13 residues. In germline, CDR1 is KGHSH, CDR2 LQKENI. Trimming left V 2 bases short and J 6 bases short, with 10 bases between. In DNA, the CDR3 is TGTGCCAGCTCACCAAGACAGGAGGATGGCTACACCTTC. Residues: CASSPRQEDGYTF.

The V and J genes are TRBV11-3 and TRBJ2-7; 11 nucleotides agree with TRBD1. J was trimmed by 7 bases and V by 3 bases; bases with no gene match: 5. Looked up from germline, CDR1 is SGHNT and CDR2 is YENEEA. The CDR3 has 14 amino acids. The CDR3, as DNA: TGTGCCAGCAGCTTCGGACAGGGGGCAGGGGAGCAGTACTTC. It translates to CASSFGQGAGEQYF.

A few counts support this clone. This chain links TRBV7-2 with TRBJ2-7; no firm D call. V lost 5 bases and J lost 3, with 11 bases in between. Germline V CDR1 and CDR2: SGHTA, FQGNSA. The CDR3 totals 13 residues. CDR3 residues: CASSEGPNYEQYF. The CDR3, as DNA: TGTGCCAGCAGCGAAGGACCAAACTACGAGCAGTACTTC.

By share of the sample, this clone is medium-sized. The chain couples TRBV11-3 to TRBJ2-5; 12 positions agree with TRBD2. The V and J ends lost 0 bases and 4 bases, in that order; junction bases with no gene match: 9. The CDR3 is 18 residues long. Germline-derived CDR1 and CDR2 are SGHNT and YENEEA. The chain's CDR3 is CASSLEFRTSGIGETQYF. CDR3 in DNA: TGTGCCAGCAGCTTAGAATTCAGGACTAGCGGGATTGGAGAGACCCAGTACTTC. The whole variable domain, remainder taken from reference TRBV11-3 and TRBJ2-5, is EAGVVQSPRYKIIEKKQPVAFWCNPISGHNTLYWYLQNLGQGPELLIRYENEEAVDDSQLPKDRFSAERLKGVDSTLKIQPAELGDSAVYLCASSLEFRTSGIGETQYFGPGTRLLVL.

This clone was found a few times. The V gene is TRBV7-2, the J gene TRBJ1-1; no clear D gene. Germline-derived CDR1 and CDR2 are SGHTA and FQGNSA. This CDR3 comprises 13 residues. The V and J ends lost 6 bases and 2 bases respectively, with 10 bases between them. In nucleotides, the CDR3 is TGTGCCAGCAGGTCGGGATTTAACACTGAAGCTTTCTTT. Residues: CASRSGFNTEAFF.

This clone was observed a handful of times. The V and J genes are TRBV6-1 and TRBJ2-7; 10 bases map to TRBD1. There are 16 residues in the CDR3. V dropped 0 bases and J dropped 4; count of bases not matched to a gene: 6. Germline CDR1 is MNHNS and CDR2 is SASEGT. The chain's CDR3 is CASSEAGGQGIYEQYF. In DNA form, the CDR3 reads TGTGCCAGCAGTGAAGCGGGGGGACAGGGGATTTACGAGCAGTACTTC.

This clone occurred a few times. The chain joins TRBV28 to TRBJ1-2; D unclear. Trimming stripped 7 bases from V and 2 bases from J, with 20 bases between. The CDR3 is 16 amino acids. Germline V gene lookup returns CDR1 MDHEN and CDR2 SYDVKM. The CDR3 DNA reads TGTGCCAGCAATCCTTCTAGTGTCAGCGGCAACTATGGCTACACCTTC. Translating it yields CASNPSSVSGNYGYTF.